The clone carrying this TCR beta chain was detected many times. The data belong to a study of human T cells and chemical hapten exposure. TCRdb passed the RACE reads through MiXCR, listing each CDR3 protein once. The sample shows around 75,000 distinct CDR3 sequences, around a tenth of them seen only once. Sample time point: patch test 2, 6 weeks after DPC sensitization. Treatment here: therapeutic diphenylcyclopropenone sensitization with weekly scalp DPC. The CDR3 covers 16 residues. Trimming pared 5 bases from V and 2 bases from J, leaving 16 bases between. The germline V gene has CDR1 MNHNS and CDR2 SASEGT.

The rearrangement joins TRBV6-1 to TRBJ1-5, with a weak D call TRBD1 (5 bases). This sample comprised whole blood, obtained in connection with sensitization to the hapten diphenylcyclopropenone (DPC). The receptor comes from a woman between 50 and 59 years old with alopecia areata. Some clones in this sample may be carry-over from other donors' samples. CDR3 sequence: CASSFLPGGGNQPQHF. The CDR3 DNA reads TGTGCCAGCAGTTTTCTCCCGGGGGGTGGCAATCAGCCCCAGCATTTT.